This is a list of T cell receptor beta chains from one sample in a study of spatial heterogeneity in lung cancer. TCRdb reprocessed the 5' RACE reads with MiXCR, giving one entry per CDR3 protein. The sample has about 82,000 distinct CDR3 sequences, around 13% seen once. Here the sequenced sample was PBMCs, taken at surgery. These receptors came from a male donor with early-stage non-small cell lung cancer. The conserved cysteine and the conserved F or W are not part of the CDR3 here. The order of the fields is V gene, clone size, J gene, CDR3 protein. Size is stated for part of the rows, as once, few or many counts, or as a class when the clone is expanded.

TRBV29-1,few,TRBJ1-1,SAGFGRNTEAF
TRBV20-1,-,TRBJ1-5,SARGTGNQPQH
TRBV29-1,few,TRBJ2-2,SVTQGGTGELF
TRBV5-1,-,TRBJ2-2,ASSLNGLAPPGELF
TRBV10-3,-,TRBJ1-2,AISESARAGYGYT
TRBV10-1,-,TRBJ2-3,ASSGGLAGAGDTQY
TRBV19,-,TRBJ2-7,ASSMSRREQY
TRBV6-2/TRBV6-3,-,TRBJ2-2,ATSPWGRDGELF
TRBV7-2,-,TRBJ2-1,ASSLKGRYNEQF
TRBV6-5,few,TRBJ2-3,ATGRRGTDTQY
TRBV5-1,many,TRBJ1-1,ASSLERGVGNTEAF
TRBV7-9,-,TRBJ1-2,ASSLVRDGYGYT
TRBV29-1,-,TRBJ2-7,SVYYSYEQY
TRBV12-3/TRBV12-4,-,TRBJ2-3,ASSLTSPRGTDTQY
TRBV20-1,-,TRBJ2-7,SARHFATGSYEQY
TRBV4-1,-,TRBJ1-5,ASSQDHQYSNQPQH
TRBV7-9,-,TRBJ1-2,ASSLEDGPYGYT
TRBV20-1,-,TRBJ2-5,SATMVAGKRPKETQY
TRBV29-1,-,TRBJ1-6,SVARAYNSPLH
TRBV29-1,-,TRBJ2-1,SVVLSSNEQF
TRBV19,-,TRBJ1-5,ASSRDRTSSPQH
TRBV10-2,-,TRBJ2-7,ASSDPGTTYEQY
TRBV4-2,-,TRBJ1-1,ASSQGSGKNTEAF
TRBV29-1,-,TRBJ2-2,SVEEGRGTGELF
TRBV5-1,few,TRBJ1-1,ASSPDGLLMNTEAF
TRBV19,-,TRBJ2-2,ASSTGQGTNTGELF
TRBV9,-,TRBJ2-3,ASSVNTDTQY
TRBV7-9,few,TRBJ2-2,ASSLYTGELF
TRBV3-1,few,TRBJ2-1,ASSQGVGRTLRVEQF
TRBV5-1,-,TRBJ2-7,ASSPGSASSYEQY
TRBV10-3,-,TRBJ2-1,AISESYGGVNEQF
TRBV5-1,few,TRBJ2-3,ASSPTGGADTQY
TRBV7-4,many,TRBJ2-7,ASSLADSYEQY
TRBV7-3,few,TRBJ1-1,ASSLRPTATFTEAF
TRBV20-1,few,TRBJ1-5,SASDRGRAGQPQH
TRBV20-1,few,TRBJ2-3,SARLAGGPRTDTQY
TRBV6-6,many,TRBJ1-1,ASSYTPGQGYSNTEAF
TRBV5-6,-,TRBJ1-1,ASSLLGQGNTEAF
TRBV7-9,many,TRBJ2-7,ASSLGPTREQY
TRBV5-5,few,TRBJ2-7,ASSFSSTSPTGQY
TRBV28,few,TRBJ1-2,ATFMTGRSDYT
TRBV7-9,few,TRBJ2-3,ASSSTSTDTQY
TRBV7-2,many,TRBJ1-1,ASSAGQSPTEAF
TRBV10-3,many,TRBJ1-2,AIRSPDSLYGYT
TRBV20-1,few,TRBJ2-4,SARSDPGGKNIQY
TRBV20-1,-,TRBJ2-5,SARFTGTQETQY
TRBV11-2,many,TRBJ2-7,ASSLGSDRPYEQY
TRBV14,-,TRBJ2-1,ASSRIGLAGSNEQF
TRBV29-1,-,TRBJ2-5,SVEGTAQETQY
TRBV7-9,many,TRBJ1-1,ASSLVRLNTEAF
TRBV27,few,TRBJ2-7,ASSLALGTASYEQY